This TCR beta chain derives from a study of cytomegalovirus exposure and HLA in healthy donors. Trimming pared 6 bases from V and 8 bases from J, leaving 21 bases between. The CDR3 is made up of 16 amino acids. Germline CDR1 reads SGHRS; CDR2 reads YFSETQ. A word on this clone: Its antigen is still unknown.

Study-level findings and limits: TCR beta chains numbering approximately 150 were designated cytomegalovirus-associated. A missense DCLRE1C variant was associated with V- and J-gene trimming of TCR beta chains in a later analysis, and an independent cohort replicated the association.

Use of 60 Vbeta and 13 Jbeta primers characterized the PCR. Libraries were prepared by immunoSEQ multiplex PCR; TCRdb keeps only in-frame clonotypes and omits some of them. This sample's clone table lists 100,000 to 150,000 clones. This rearrangement joins TRBV5-1 to TRBJ1-6; possibly TRBD1 for D (6 bases). Sequencing used PBMCs. The clonotype comes from a woman aged 35 to 49 in good health and CMV-seronegative. The CDR3 sequence is CASTLFGGGAYSPLHF. In DNA, the CDR3 is TGCGCCAGCACCCTGTTTGGGGGGGGCGCTTATTCACCCCTCCACTTT.